Detailed here is one T cell receptor (beta chain). Which antigen it targets is not known. Within one base of it there is no much larger clone, and no base qualities were kept. The sample belongs to a study of post-analysis software for immune sequencing data (dated by TCRdb to between 2014 and 2017). About the study as a whole: Recorded disease courses included relapsing-remitting, secondary progressive and progressive-relapsing multiple sclerosis, with some patients lacking subtype annotation. The patient repertoires were set against approximately 10 previously published healthy control repertoires from donors whose ages ranged from roughly 6 to 27 years. A subset of samples was prepared in parallel using single-end sample barcoding, then pooled and co-amplified after Illumina adapter ligation. Results and caveats for the whole study, not just this receptor: Significantly lower normalized Chao1 diversity was found in multiple sclerosis patients than in controls, suggesting substantial peripheral T-cell clonal expansion. Roughly 5 TRBV segments, including TRBV5-6, TRBV5-1 and TRBV20-1, were significantly more frequent in patients than controls. Direct clustering with F measure revealed strong co-clustering of samples prepared in the same batch, which led to a batch-effect correction. The control group was slightly older than the multiple sclerosis patient group.

TCR beta repertoires were profiled from peripheral blood of 10 to 15 young patients with multiple sclerosis to demonstrate the VDJtools post-analysis software. The patients with multiple sclerosis were children and adolescents between roughly 6 and 17 years of age. Libraries came from PCR. This sample was sequenced with an Illumina HiSeq 2500. Unique molecular identifiers were incorporated into TCR beta cDNA libraries to reduce PCR and sequencing biases. Approximately 500,000 cDNA molecules were obtained per 1 to 10 million input T cells, so each molecule approximated one T cell. The patient libraries were prepared and sequenced with the same protocol used for the earlier healthy control dataset. Within a given batch, samples were prepared together, multiplexed and sequenced on the same HiSeq lane. The source study handled its data this way. MIGEC was used to process the raw barcoded reads, and molecular identifier groups with only a single read were discarded before consensus assembly and CDR3 extraction. VDJtools was used for post-analysis of the clonotype tables, and diversity was normalized by down-sampling every dataset to the size of the smallest sample. In repertoire overlap clustering, CDR3 amino acid sequences, but not nucleotide sequences, were matched to correct batch-related cross-sample contamination. The public reads were reprocessed in TCRdb via fastp at Q25 and MiXCR, keeping in-frame beta chains. Here each entry gathers all rows of one CDR3 protein and keeps the most common genes and DNA. It is TCRdb's table, rather than the study itself, that gives the V and J calls and clone size. This sample has approximately 460,000 distinct CDR3 sequences in its table, and nearly 45% of those were observed once. The ten largest clonotypes hold roughly 12% of the sample.

CDR1 and CDR2 are drawn from the germline V gene: MNHEY, SVGAGI. V drops 7 bases and J drops 5 bases, leaving 14 bases in between. The CDR3 numbers 14 residues from cysteine through phenylalanine. Only the CDR3 DNA stays, 42 bases, in frame from base 1. Recombination linked TRBV6-5 to TRBJ2-2; perhaps TRBD2 is the D gene, with 5 bases matching. Sequencing was done on a sample of blood. The receptor comes from a girl aged 5-17 years with multiple sclerosis. CDR3 reads: CASMVLAETGELFF. The DNA sequence is TGTGCCAGCATGGTCCTAGCTGAAACCGGGGAGCTGTTTTTT.